This T cell receptor beta chain comes out of a study of cytomegalovirus exposure and HLA in healthy donors. Turning to the study itself: For the approximately 420 genotyped donors, about 81% fell within the Caucasian-associated ancestry cluster. Study conclusions and caveats: Later analysis identified a missense DCLRE1C variant that was linked to TCR beta V- and J-gene trimming. Most likely, a cluster of highly shared sequence variants arose as a sequencing artifact. Being productive about 87% or about 30% of the time was typical of most TCR beta V segments in an earlier analysis.

On this clone: Its antigen is as yet unknown.

Amplification used 60 Vbeta primers and 13 Jbeta primers. Profiled with immunoSEQ multiplex PCR; TCRdb holds only in-frame clones, not every one. The sample has 95,000 to 100,000 clones, 75% seen once. The specimen was PBMCs. This receptor was identified in a man between 45 and 60 years old in good health and CMV-seronegative.

DNA for the CDR3: TGTGCCAGCAGCATCGATAGGGGAGGGAGGAATTCACCCCTCCACTTT. Protein product: CASSIDRGGRNSPLHF. The gene calls are TRBV7-8 and TRBJ1-6; tentatively, D is TRBD1 (5 bases). V gave up 5 bases and J gave up 7 bases, with 18 bases separating them. CDR1 and CDR2 from the germline V gene are SGHVS and FQNEAQ. This CDR3 contains 16 residues.